The 26 T cell receptor beta chains in this list originate from one sample, sequenced in a study of blood T cell repertoires in COVID-19. Data came from immunoSEQ multiplex PCR; TCRdb stores just in-frame clones and leaves some out. The sample gives approximately 220,000 clones, 85% of which show up once; approximately 18% is in the top ten. Material for sequencing was PBMCs or T cells enriched from blood (not recorded which). The origin of the receptors is a man between 40 and 49 years old who had recovered from COVID-19.

The rearrangement uses TRBV19 and TRBJ1-5; 8 bases match TRBD1. The CDR3 totals 15 residues. Germline CDR1 and CDR2: LNHDA and SQIVND (reference sequence). Losses at the gene ends were 8 bases for V and 1 base for J; bases not matched to a gene: 7. CDR3 loop: CASEKTGESNQPQHF. DNA of the CDR3: TGTGCCAGTGAGAAGACAGGGGAAAGCAATCAGCCCCAGCATTTT.

This clone is categorized as hyperexpanded (1% or more). This chain links TRBV21-1 with TRBJ2-7; TRBD2 is the table's D call and was not checked against the DNA. TRBV21-1 is a pseudogene. The CDR3 is 10 amino acids. As DNA, the CDR3 is TGTGCCAGCAGCATAGACGAGCAGTACTTC. It encodes CASSIDEQYF.

This rearrangement joins TRBV6-5 to TRBJ2-2; no clear D gene. Trimming took 0 bases from V and 0 from J, leaving 8 bases between them. Germline lookup yields CDR1 MNHEY and CDR2 SVGAGI. The CDR3 covers 16 residues. CDR3 coding DNA: TGTGCCAGCAGTTACTCGATATTAGCGAACACCGGGGAGCTGTTTTTT. It yields the protein CASSYSILANTGELFF.

The chain links TRBV29-1 to TRBJ1-2; D unclear. This CDR3 spans 13 amino acids. V dropped 6 bases and J dropped 8 bases, with 19 bases sitting between them. Germline values: CDR1 SQVTM, CDR2 ANQGSEA. The CDR3 sequence is CSVLDEGRRGYTF. DNA of the CDR3: TGCAGCGTACTCGACGAGGGTCGCAGGGGCTACACCTTC.

J is TRBJ1-2 and V is TRBV27; D might be TRBD1 (5 bases). The germline V gene has CDR1 MNHEY and CDR2 SMNVEV (reference sequence). The CDR3 is 15 amino acids. V was trimmed by 5 bases and J by 1 base, leaving 14 bases between them. The CDR3 spells CASSRRGGFNYGYTF. CDR3 DNA: TGTGCCAGCAGTAGGAGGGGCGGCTTTAACTATGGCTACACCTTC.

The chain joins TRBV7-2 to TRBJ2-5, with D maybe TRBD1 (6 bases). Germline-derived CDR1 and CDR2 are SGHTA and FQGNSA. The CDR3 totals 15 residues. V lost 1 base and J lost 4, with 13 bases in between. The CDR3, as DNA: TGTGCCAGCAGCTTAGGACAGGCCGTAATAGAGACCCAGTACTTC. It specifies CASSLGQAVIETQYF. The full variable domain, rest sourced from reference TRBV7-2 and TRBJ2-5, is GAGVSQSPSNKVTEKGKDVELRCDPISGHTALYWYRQSLGQGLEFLIYFQGNSAPDKSGLPSDRFSAERTGGSVSTLTIQRTQQEDSAVYLCASSLGQAVIETQYFGPGTRLLVL.

V usage is TRBV10-3 and J usage is TRBJ2-5; perhaps TRBD2 as D (6 bases). The CDR3 contains 15 residues. With 3 bases removed from V and 3 bases from J, the gap between germline ends came to 14 bases. Germline V gives CDR1 ENHRY, CDR2 SYGVKD. The CDR3 is CAISDRGAWEETQYF. The CDR3 DNA is TGTGCCATCAGTGACCGCGGGGCGTGGGAAGAGACCCAGTACTTC.

The chain employs TRBV7-9 and TRBJ2-1; tentatively, D is TRBD2 (5 bases). The CDR3 has 13 amino acids. V lost 5 bases and J lost 9, with 14 bases in between. CDR1 is SEHNR, CDR2 FQNEAQ, per germline (reference sequence). The CDR3, as DNA: TGTGCCAGCAGCCCGGCGGCGGGCTTTGAGCAGTTCTTC. Its protein is CASSPAAGFEQFF.

The V call is TRBV24-1, the J call TRBJ1-2; no reliable D call. The V end lost 4 bases, the J end lost 0 bases, and 5 bases lay between the germline ends. Germline-derived CDR1 and CDR2 are KGHDR and SFDVKD. This CDR3 has 13 amino acids. CDR3 nucleotides: TGTGCCACCAGTGAGAGCGCTAACTATGGCTACACCTTC. Protein product: CATSESANYGYTF.

This clone was counted between two and nine times. V is TRBV5-1 and J is TRBJ1-2, with TRBD1 as a possible D gene (6 bases). Deletions cut 4 bases from V and 4 bases from J, with 11 bases between. Germline loops: CDR1 SGHRS, CDR2 YFSETQ. This CDR3 has 13 residues. The CDR3 loop is CASSRTDSYGYTF. CDR3 in DNA: TGCGCCAGCAGCAGGACAGATTCCTATGGCTACACCTTC.

The chain is built from TRBV7-2 and TRBJ1-6; D is uncertain. V gave up 1 base and J gave up 7 bases, with 8 bases separating them. The germline V gene has CDR1 SGHTA and CDR2 FQGNSA. The CDR3 totals 14 residues. The CDR3 here is CASSLDGANSPLHF. CDR3 DNA: TGTGCCAGCAGCTTAGATGGTGCGAATTCACCCCTCCACTTT.

There are a few counts of this clone. V usage is TRBV2 and J usage is TRBJ1-5, with D possibly TRBD1 on 5 matching bases. Germline values: CDR1 SNHLY, CDR2 FYNNEI. V dropped 3 bases and J dropped 4 bases, with 7 bases sitting between them. This CDR3 has 13 amino acids. As DNA, the CDR3 is TGTGCCAGCAGTGACAGGGAAAATCAGCCCCAGCATTTT. Its translation: CASSDRENQPQHF.

Regarding this clone: The identical CDR3 is also encoded by other nucleotide sequences in the sample. This chain joins TRBV3-1 (or the pseudogene TRBV3-2) and TRBJ1-6; TRBD1 agrees at 7 bases. This CDR3 is 14 amino acids long. Germline trimming cut 6 bases from V and 5 bases from J; bases unmatched to any gene: 4. The germline V gene has CDR1 LGHDT and CDR2 YNNKEL (reference sequence). The CDR3: CASSPGTDNSPLHF. Here the CDR3 DNA reads TGTGCCAGCAGTCCCGGGACAGATAATTCACCCCTCCACTTT.

This rearrangement joins TRBV3-1 (or the pseudogene TRBV3-2) to TRBJ1-1, with 11 bases fitting TRBD1. The V gene end was trimmed by 1 base and the J gene end by 6 bases; junction bases not matched to a gene: 4. CDR1 is LGHDT, CDR2 YNNKEL, per germline (reference sequence). The CDR3 covers 15 residues. This CDR3 reads CASSQVVGQGAEAFF. CDR3 in DNA: TGTGCCAGCAGCCAAGTGGTGGGACAGGGGGCTGAAGCTTTCTTT.

The V call is TRBV14, the J call TRBJ2-3, with D unclear. The CDR3 has 20 residues. Per germline, CDR1 SGHDN and CDR2 FVKESK. Trimming removed 4 bases from V and 0 bases from J, with 26 bases in between. CDR3 in DNA: TGTGCCAGCAGCCTCCCCCTAGTCCGGCAGAGCGCAACTAGCACAGATACGCAGTATTTT. Translating gives CASSLPLVRQSATSTDTQYF.

This clone was seen only a few times. This chain links TRBV7-3 with TRBJ2-1; 11 nucleotides align to TRBD2. Germline CDR1 reads SGHTA; CDR2 reads FQGTGA. After removal of 4 bases from V and 7 bases from J, the junction contained 6 bases not matched to a gene. This CDR3 has 15 residues. DNA of the CDR3: TGTGCCAGCAGCTCTAGACCTAGCGGGAGGAATGAGCAGTTCTTC. Translating it yields CASSSRPSGRNEQFF.

The V gene is TRBV12-5, the J gene TRBJ2-1, with 7 bases aligning to TRBD2. V lost 3 bases and J lost 10; bases outside the gene matches: 9. Germline CDR1 reads LGHNT; CDR2 reads FRNRAP. CDR3 length equals 14 residues. The CDR3 loop reads CASGLGGSVGEQFF. The CDR3 DNA follows: TGTGCTAGTGGTTTAGGCGGGAGTGTAGGGGAGCAGTTCTTC.

This chain connects TRBV19 to TRBJ1-1; D uncertain. This CDR3 has 14 amino acids. Trimming pared 3 bases from V and 1 base from J, leaving 9 bases between. Germline V gene data show CDR1 as LNHDA and CDR2 as SQIVND (reference sequence). The CDR3 is CASSMDRENTEAFF. The CDR3 DNA is TGTGCCAGTAGTATGGATCGGGAGAACACTGAAGCTTTCTTT.

The chain carries TRBV15 and TRBJ2-7, with D unresolved. CDR1 and CDR2 from the germline V gene are LNHNV and YYDKDF (reference sequence). The CDR3 sequence is 13 residues long. The V end was cut by 0 bases, the J end by 2 bases, with 5 bases between. DNA of the CDR3: TGTGCCACCAGCAGAGACACGGCCTACGAGCAGTACTTC. Translated: CATSRDTAYEQYF. Drawing the rest from reference TRBV15 and TRBJ2-7, the complete variable domain is DAMVIQNPRYQVTQFGKPVTLSCSQTLNHNVMYWYQQKSSQAPKLLFHYYDKDFNNEADTPDNFQSRRPNTSFCFLDIRSPGLGDTAMYLCATSRDTAYEQYFGPGTRLTVT.

This sequence joins TRBV9 and TRBJ2-7, with 8 bases fitting TRBD2. Trimming took 2 bases from V and 1 from J; bases not matched to a gene: 5. The CDR3 covers 15 residues. Germline assignment: CDR1 SGDLS and CDR2 YYNGEE. Here the CDR3 reads CASSVSSGPSYEQYF. For the CDR3, the DNA is TGTGCCAGCAGCGTCTCTAGCGGGCCATCCTACGAGCAGTACTTC.

CDR3: CASSLGGTYEQYF. For the CDR3, the DNA is TGTGCCAGCAGCTTGGGCGGAACCTACGAGCAGTACTTC. The V call is TRBV5-6, the J call TRBJ2-7; D unclear. This CDR3 region has 13 residues. V shed 0 bases and J shed 2 bases, with 6 bases lying between them. Germline values: CDR1 SGHDT, CDR2 YYEEEE. Using reference TRBV5-6 and TRBJ2-7 for the parts outside the CDR3, the full variable domain is DAGVTQSPTHLIKTRGQQVTLRCSPKSGHDTVSWYQQALGQGPQFIFQYYEEEERQRGNFPDRFSGHQFPNYSSELNVNALLLGDSALYLCASSLGGTYEQYFGPGTRLTVT.

The V call is TRBV7-8, the J call TRBJ1-5; 9 bases are shared with TRBD1. CDR1 SGHVS and CDR2 FQNEAQ come from the germline V gene. This CDR3 is built from 16 residues. V was pared by 2 bases and J by 2 bases, with 4 bases of the junction left unmatched. DNA for the CDR3: TGTGCCAGCAGCTTATACAGGGGGCGAGGCAATCAGCCCCAGCATTTT. As protein: CASSLYRGRGNQPQHF.

CDR3 region: CASRPPGGANVLTF. CDR3 DNA sequence: TGTGCCAGCAGACCGCCCGGTGGGGCCAACGTCCTGACTTTC. The gene calls are TRBV28 and TRBJ2-6; D remains unclear. Germline loops: CDR1 MDHEN, CDR2 SYDVKM. Trimming took 6 bases from V and 3 from J, leaving 9 bases between them. There are 14 residues in the CDR3. The full variable domain, its missing parts supplied by reference TRBV28 and TRBJ2-6, is DVKVTQSSRYLVKRTGEKVFLECVQDMDHENMFWYRQDPGLGLRLIYFSYDVKMKEKGDIPEGYSVSREKKERFSLILESASTNQTSMYLCASRPPGGANVLTFGAGSRLTVL.

V and J are TRBV27 and TRBJ1-2, with D unresolved. Germline assignment: CDR1 MNHEY and CDR2 SMNVEV (reference sequence). This CDR3 has 12 residues. V lost 6 bases, J lost 8 bases, and 13 bases lay in between. The CDR3 loop reads CASSSPGEGYTF. The DNA for the CDR3 is TGTGCCAGCAGCTCCCCCGGGGAGGGCTACACCTTC.

The chain combines TRBV12-3 or TRBV12-4 with TRBJ1-4; D is uncertain. Trimming removed 8 bases at V and 0 bases at J, with 7 bases between. There are 13 residues in the CDR3. The CDR3 region has the DNA TGTGCCAGCTTATCTGCAACTAATGAAAAACTGTTTTTT. Protein product: CASLSATNEKLFF.

This rearrangement joins TRBV3-1 (or the pseudogene TRBV3-2) to TRBJ2-5; unclear D gene. Germline-derived CDR1 and CDR2 are LGHDT and YNNKEL (reference sequence). Trimming shortened V by 0 bases and J by 7 bases, and 9 bases separated the two germline ends. The CDR3 has 13 residues. Written as DNA, the CDR3 is TGTGCCAGCAGCCAAGACCGGGTCGGGACCCAGTACTTC. Residues: CASSQDRVGTQYF.